This TCR beta chain was observed in a study of OX40 agonist ivuxolimab in advanced cancers. Produced via immunoSEQ multiplex PCR; TCRdb's table is partial and in-frame only. The sample shows around 63,000 clones, roughly 90% of them seen only once. Germline assignment: CDR1 LGHNA and CDR2 YSLEER. CDR3 length: 15 residues. Trimming removed 4 bases from V and 5 bases from J; junction bases left unmatched: 7. The J gene is TRBJ2-5, the V gene TRBV4-3; TRBD1 matches at 10 bases. This clonotype was obtained from an adult with an advanced solid tumor such as melanoma, head and neck, liver or kidney cancer. The starting material was CD4+ or CD8+ T cells sorted from blood, obtained in a trial of the OX40 agonist ivuxolimab. The CDR3 region is CASSRRQGARETQYF. Written as DNA, the CDR3 is TGCGCCAGCAGCCGACGACAGGGGGCGCGTGAGACCCAGTACTTC.